Shown below are 20 T cell receptor beta chains from a single sample sequenced in a study of cytomegalovirus exposure and HLA in healthy donors. Primers: 60 Vbeta forward and 13 Jbeta reverse. Sequencing was performed with immunoSEQ multiplex PCR; in TCRdb, only in-frame clones are kept and a portion is missing. This table has 150,000 to 200,000 clones, about 80% appearing once. Sequences were obtained from PBMCs. The source is a man younger than 45 in good health and CMV-seronegative.

The DNA for the CDR3 is TGCGCCAGCAGTAAGGCCGACAGCGGGATCCAGTACTTC. This encodes CASSKADSGIQYF. The gene calls are TRBV10-1 and TRBJ2-5, with TRBD2 identical over 7 bases. The J segment lost 10 bases and the V segment lost 5 bases, leaving 10 bases of the junction unmatched. Germline V gene data show CDR1 as WNHNN and CDR2 as SYGVQD (reference sequence). The CDR3 sequence is 13 residues long.

This chain uses TRBV2 with TRBJ1-5; 7 nucleotides line up with TRBD1. The germline V gene encodes CDR1 SNHLY and CDR2 FYNNEI. The CDR3 is made up of 16 amino acids. V trimming: 4 bases; J trimming: 6 bases; junction bases outside the gene matches: 12. The CDR3 sequence: CASSAQTGVRVQPQHF. DNA of the CDR3: TGTGCCAGCAGTGCCCAAACAGGGGTGAGGGTTCAGCCCCAGCATTTT.

The chain combines TRBV28 with TRBJ2-7, with 7 bases identical to TRBD1. V lost 3 bases, J lost 6 bases, and 11 bases stayed unmatched. This CDR3 contains 15 residues. CDR1 is MDHEN and CDR2 is SYDVKM in the germline V gene. Here the CDR3 DNA reads TGTGCCAGCAGTTTGACAGGGTTAGGATCCGTCGAGCAGTACTTC. Its translation is CASSLTGLGSVEQYF.

The gene calls are TRBV30 and TRBJ2-1; D is unresolved. The CDR3 is 11 residues long. V lost 3 bases and J lost 6, with 6 bases in between. The germline V gene has CDR1 GTSNPN and CDR2 SVGIG (reference sequence). The CDR3 DNA reads as TGTGCCTGGAGGGGCCGCAATGAGCAGTTCTTC. It codes for CAWRGRNEQFF.

This clone was counted a few times. The V gene is TRBV7-6, the J gene TRBJ2-2; TRBD2 aligns across 13 bases. Trimming removed 0 bases from V and 0 bases from J; junction bases left unmatched: 4. Looked up from germline, CDR1 is SGHVS and CDR2 is FNYEAQ. The length of the CDR3 is 19 residues. CDR3 sequence: CASSLAGLAGIANTGELFF. The CDR3 DNA reads as TGTGCCAGCAGCTTAGCGGGACTAGCGGGAATCGCGAACACCGGGGAGCTGTTTTTT.

This clone appeared once. The V call is TRBV7-9, the J call TRBJ1-2; no reliable D call. This CDR3 comprises 15 residues. Per germline, CDR1 SEHNR and CDR2 FQNEAQ (reference sequence). Trimming shortened V by 5 bases and J by 0 bases, and 13 bases separated the two germline ends. In DNA form, the CDR3 reads TGTGCCAGCAGCCCCACCAACACACCTAACTATGGCTACACCTTC. Amino acids: CASSPTNTPNYGYTF.

J is TRBJ2-7 and V is TRBV7-9; 9 bases agree with TRBD2. This CDR3 is 16 amino acids long. Germline V gives CDR1 SEHNR, CDR2 FQNEAQ (reference sequence). The trim removed 4 bases at V and 0 bases at J, leaving 7 bases unmatched. CDR3 DNA: TGTGCCAGCAGCTCCCGGACTAGCGCCTACTCCTACGAGCAGTACTTC. Translating gives CASSSRTSAYSYEQYF. Drawing the rest from reference TRBV7-9 and TRBJ2-7, the complete variable domain is DTGVSQNPRHKITKRGQNVTFRCDPISEHNRLYWYRQTLGQGPEFLTYFQNEAQLEKSRLLSDRFSAERPKGSFSTLEIQRTEQGDSAMYLCASSSRTSAYSYEQYFGPGTRLTVT.

Comments on this clone: Different DNA sequences within this sample yield the same CDR3. The V and J genes are TRBV28 and TRBJ2-7; 9 nucleotides match TRBD2. This CDR3 comprises 15 residues. V was pared by 5 bases and J by 2 bases, with 7 bases of the junction left unmatched. Germline CDR1 is MDHEN and CDR2 is SYDVKM. The CDR3 region is CASSPGLAGTYEQYF. The CDR3 DNA reads as TGTGCCAGCAGTCCCGGGCTAGCGGGAACCTACGAGCAGTACTTC.

The J gene is TRBJ1-1, the V gene TRBV6-5; D not certain. The CDR3 runs to 15 residues. The germline V gene has CDR1 MNHEY and CDR2 SVGAGI. V dropped 2 bases and J dropped 4 bases, with 14 bases sitting between them. The CDR3 DNA follows: TGTGCCAGCAGTTACGCTGGTGTTGGGCGCACTGAAGCTTTCTTT. Its translation: CASSYAGVGRTEAFF.

This clone was observed a few times. The rearrangement uses TRBV10-3 and TRBJ2-2, with 11 bases matching TRBD2. This CDR3 is built from 16 residues. Germline CDR1 and CDR2: ENHRY and SYGVKD. Losses at the gene ends were 8 bases for V and 3 bases for J; bases not matched to a gene: 8. The CDR3, as DNA: TGTGCCATCGCACTAGCGGGAGAGTTGGACACCGGGGAGCTGTTTTTT. It encodes CAIALAGELDTGELFF.

This clone was observed a handful of times. The chain joins TRBV30 to TRBJ1-1, with a weak D call TRBD1 (6 bases). In germline, CDR1 is GTSNPN, CDR2 SVGIG (reference sequence). Trimming removed 0 bases at V and 4 bases at J, with 12 bases between. The CDR3 totals 14 residues. The DNA of the CDR3 is TGTGCCTGGAGTGTCAGGGGCCGGGGCACTGAAGCTTTCTTT. This translates into CAWSVRGRGTEAFF.

The rearrangement joins TRBV4-3 to TRBJ2-5; 12 nucleotides agree with TRBD2. After removal of 1 base from V and 5 bases from J, the junction contained 5 bases not matched to a gene. CDR1 is LGHNA and CDR2 is YSLEER in the germline V gene. This CDR3 is 16 amino acids long. The CDR3 DNA follows: TGCGCCAGCAGCCAAGGACTAGCGGGAGATCTGGAGACCCAGTACTTC. It encodes CASSQGLAGDLETQYF.

The table lists this clone with a few counts. This chain joins TRBV29-1 and TRBJ2-5; 11 bases match TRBD1. J was trimmed by 4 bases and V by 4 bases; bases with no gene match: 2. Germline V gene lookup returns CDR1 SQVTM and CDR2 ANQGSEA. The CDR3 spans 13 residues. CDR3 loop: CSVGGQGAETQYF. In DNA form, the CDR3 reads TGCAGCGTTGGAGGACAGGGGGCAGAGACCCAGTACTTC.

This clone appeared a single time. This chain connects TRBV18 to TRBJ1-2; tentative D call: TRBD1 (5 bases). The germline CDR1 and CDR2 sequences are KGHSH and LQKENI. CDR3 length: 15 amino acids. V was cut by 3 bases and J by 5 bases, with 16 bases left in between. The CDR3, as DNA: TGTGCCAGCTCACCGGACATCGACGGTACTTATGGCTACACCTTC. Translation: CASSPDIDGTYGYTF. The full variable domain, its missing parts supplied by reference TRBV18 and TRBJ1-2, is NAGVMQNPRHLVRRRGQEARLRCSPMKGHSHVYWYRQLPEEGLKFMVYLQKENIIDESGMPKERFSAEFPKEGPSILRIQQVVRGDSAAYFCASSPDIDGTYGYTFGSGTRLTVV.

Points on this clone: One junction end disagrees with the germline gene, perhaps due to a read error. As DNA, the CDR3 is TGTTCCAGCAGCACGACAGGATTCAAAGCTTTCTTT. As protein: CSSSTTGFKAFF. The chain employs TRBV7-9 and TRBJ1-1, with D perhaps matching TRBD1 (6 bases). This CDR3 has 12 residues. Germline V gene sequence: CDR1 SEHNR, CDR2 FQNEAQ (reference sequence).

This clone came up a few times. CDR3 nucleotides: TGCAGTGCTGCACTACCCGAGCAGTACTTC. Translation gives CSAALPEQYF. The chain combines TRBV20-1 with TRBJ2-7; D ambiguous. In germline, CDR1 is DFQATT, CDR2 SNEGSKA (reference sequence). The CDR3 loop spans 10 amino acids. V shed 5 bases and J shed 6 bases, with 8 bases lying between them.

The table lists this clone with a few counts. The rearrangement links TRBV27 to TRBJ1-2; the match to TRBD1 covers 7 bases. J was trimmed by 7 bases and V by 5 bases; bases with no gene match: 10. The CDR3 has 14 amino acids. Germline-derived CDR1 and CDR2 are MNHEY and SMNVEV (reference sequence). CDR3 sequence (DNA): TGTGCCAGCAGTCCATTACAGGGGAGAGGTGGCTACACCTTC. Residues: CASSPLQGRGGYTF.

This clone has just a few counts. V is TRBV14 and J is TRBJ1-3, with 7 bases that match TRBD1. Germline CDR1 and CDR2: SGHDN and FVKESK. Trimming took 4 bases from V and 0 from J; bases not matched to a gene: 9. This CDR3 comprises 17 residues. DNA of the CDR3: TGTGCCAGCAGCCGGACAGGTACTCCCTTCTCTGGAAACACCATATATTTT. Translating it yields CASSRTGTPFSGNTIYF.

The chain is built from TRBV10-3 and TRBJ2-5, with 14 bases identical to TRBD2. Trimming at V came to 5 bases and at J to 2 bases, leaving 13 bases not matched to a gene. The CDR3 is 19 amino acids. CDR1 and CDR2 (germline): ENHRY, SYGVKD. The DNA for the CDR3 is TGTGCCATCAGTCAGACACCGGGACTAGCGGGAGATGGTCAAGAGACCCAGTACTTC. This codes for CAISQTPGLAGDGQETQYF.

This chain joins TRBV7-3 and TRBJ2-1; 13 nucleotides agree with TRBD2. This CDR3 contains 14 residues. Germline CDR1 and CDR2: SGHTA and FQGTGA. V gave up 5 bases and J gave up 10 bases; unmatched junction bases: 5. The CDR3 DNA follows: TGTGCCAGCAGCCCCCGACTAGCGGGGGGCGAGCAGTTCTTC. Protein: CASSPRLAGGEQFF.